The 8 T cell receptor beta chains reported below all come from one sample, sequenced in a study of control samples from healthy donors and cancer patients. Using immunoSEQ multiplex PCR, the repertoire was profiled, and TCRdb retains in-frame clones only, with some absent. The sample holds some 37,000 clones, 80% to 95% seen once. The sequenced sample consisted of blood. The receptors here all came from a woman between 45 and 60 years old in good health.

The CDR3 is CATSGGTGGREQYF. The CDR3 DNA sequence: TGTGCCACCAGTGGGGGGACAGGGGGTCGAGAGCAGTACTTC. This rearrangement joins TRBV24-1 to TRBJ2-7; the match to TRBD1 covers 11 bases. J was trimmed by 7 bases and V by 5 bases; bases with no gene match: 6. CDR1 and CDR2 from the germline V gene are KGHDR and SFDVKD. The CDR3 sequence is 14 residues long.

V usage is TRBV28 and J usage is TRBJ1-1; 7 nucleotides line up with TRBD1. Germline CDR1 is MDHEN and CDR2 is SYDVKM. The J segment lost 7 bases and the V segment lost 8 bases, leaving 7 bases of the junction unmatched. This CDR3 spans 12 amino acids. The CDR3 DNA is TGTGCCAGCCGACCGGGACAGCTTGAAGCTTTCTTT. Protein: CASRPGQLEAFF.

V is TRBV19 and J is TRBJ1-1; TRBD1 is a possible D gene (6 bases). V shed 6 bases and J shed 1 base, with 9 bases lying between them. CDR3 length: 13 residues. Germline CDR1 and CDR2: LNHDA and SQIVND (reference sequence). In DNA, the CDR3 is TGTGCCAGTAGCATACAGGGGAACACTGAAGCTTTCTTT. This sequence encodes CASSIQGNTEAFF.

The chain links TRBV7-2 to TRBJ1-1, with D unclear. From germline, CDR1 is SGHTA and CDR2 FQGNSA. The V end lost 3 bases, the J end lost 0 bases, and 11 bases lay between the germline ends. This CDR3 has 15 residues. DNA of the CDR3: TGTGCCAGCAGCTTGAGCCCGGCGATGAACACTGAAGCTTTCTTT. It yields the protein CASSLSPAMNTEAFF.

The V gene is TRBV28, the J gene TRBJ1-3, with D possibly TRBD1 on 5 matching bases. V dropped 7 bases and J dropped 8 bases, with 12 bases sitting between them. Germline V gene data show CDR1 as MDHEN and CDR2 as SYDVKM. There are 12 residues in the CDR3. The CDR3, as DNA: TGTGCCAGCAAGTCAGGGTTAGACACCATATATTTT. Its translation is CASKSGLDTIYF.

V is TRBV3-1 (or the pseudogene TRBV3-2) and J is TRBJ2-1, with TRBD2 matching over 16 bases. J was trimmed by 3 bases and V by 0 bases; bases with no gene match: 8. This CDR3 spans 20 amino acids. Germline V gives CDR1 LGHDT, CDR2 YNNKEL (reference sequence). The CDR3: CASSQEGLAGGLSSYNEQFF. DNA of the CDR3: TGTGCCAGCAGCCAAGAGGGACTAGCGGGGGGGTTATCTAGCTACAATGAGCAGTTCTTC.

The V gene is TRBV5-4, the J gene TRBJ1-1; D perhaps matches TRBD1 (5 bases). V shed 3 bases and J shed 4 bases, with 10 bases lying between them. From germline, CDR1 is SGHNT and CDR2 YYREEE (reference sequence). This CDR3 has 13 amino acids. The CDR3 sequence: CASSSLQGTEAFF. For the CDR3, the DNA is TGTGCCAGCAGCTCCCTCCAGGGCACTGAAGCTTTCTTT.

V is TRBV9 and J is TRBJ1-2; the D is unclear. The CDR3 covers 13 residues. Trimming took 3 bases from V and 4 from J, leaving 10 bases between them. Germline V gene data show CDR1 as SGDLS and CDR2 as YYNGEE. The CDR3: CASSANKPYGYTF. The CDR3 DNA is TGTGCCAGCAGCGCTAACAAACCCTATGGCTACACCTTC.